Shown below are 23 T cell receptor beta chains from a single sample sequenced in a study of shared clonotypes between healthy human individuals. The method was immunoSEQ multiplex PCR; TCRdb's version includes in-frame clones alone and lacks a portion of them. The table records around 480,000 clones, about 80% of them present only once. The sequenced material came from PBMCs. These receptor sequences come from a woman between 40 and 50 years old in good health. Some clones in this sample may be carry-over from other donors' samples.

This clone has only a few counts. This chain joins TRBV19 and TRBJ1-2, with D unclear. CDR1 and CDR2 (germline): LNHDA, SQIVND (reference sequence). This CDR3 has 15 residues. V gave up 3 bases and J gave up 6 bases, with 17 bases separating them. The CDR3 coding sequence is TGTGCCAGTAGTATCGCGGAGGGCTCGTCTCATGGCTACACCTTC. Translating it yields CASSIAEGSSHGYTF. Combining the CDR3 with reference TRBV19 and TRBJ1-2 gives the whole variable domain DGGITQSPKYLFRKEGQNVTLSCEQNLNHDAMYWYRQDPGQGLRLIYYSQIVNDFQKGDIAEGYSVSREKKESFPLTVTSAQKNPTAFYLCASSIAEGSSHGYTFGSGTRLTVV.

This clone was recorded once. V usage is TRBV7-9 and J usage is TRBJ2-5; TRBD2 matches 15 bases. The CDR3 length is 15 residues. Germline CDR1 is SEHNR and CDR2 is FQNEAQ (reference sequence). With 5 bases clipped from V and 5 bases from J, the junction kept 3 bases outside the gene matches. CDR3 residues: CASSQGLAGGETQYF. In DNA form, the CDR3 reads TGTGCCAGCAGCCAAGGACTAGCGGGGGGGGAGACCCAGTACTTC.

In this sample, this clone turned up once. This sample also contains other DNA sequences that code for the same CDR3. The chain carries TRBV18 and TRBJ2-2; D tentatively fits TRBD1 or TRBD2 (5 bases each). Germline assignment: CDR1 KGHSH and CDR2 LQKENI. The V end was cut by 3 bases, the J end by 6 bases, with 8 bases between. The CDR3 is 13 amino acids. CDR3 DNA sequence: TGTGCCAGCTCACCCGTGGGACCCGGGGAGCTGTTTTTT. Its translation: CASSPVGPGELFF.

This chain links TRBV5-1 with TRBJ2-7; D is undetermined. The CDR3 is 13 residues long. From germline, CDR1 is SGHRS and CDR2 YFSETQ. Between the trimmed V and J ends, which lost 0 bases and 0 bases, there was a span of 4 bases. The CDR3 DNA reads TGCGCCAGCAGCTTGGAGGCCTCCTACGAGCAGTACTTC. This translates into CASSLEASYEQYF.

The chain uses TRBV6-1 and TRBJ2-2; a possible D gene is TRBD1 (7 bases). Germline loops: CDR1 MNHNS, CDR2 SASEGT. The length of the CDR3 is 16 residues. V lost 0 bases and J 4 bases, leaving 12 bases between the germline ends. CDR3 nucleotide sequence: TGTGCCAGCAGTGAAGCGCGACAGGGAGGCACCGGGGAGCTGTTTTTT. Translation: CASSEARQGGTGELFF.

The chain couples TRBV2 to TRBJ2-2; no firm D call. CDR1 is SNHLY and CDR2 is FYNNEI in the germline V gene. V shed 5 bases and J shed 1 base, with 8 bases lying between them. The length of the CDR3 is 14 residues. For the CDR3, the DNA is TGTGCCAGCAGTATTAGACAGAACACCGGGGAGCTGTTTTTT. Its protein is CASSIRQNTGELFF.

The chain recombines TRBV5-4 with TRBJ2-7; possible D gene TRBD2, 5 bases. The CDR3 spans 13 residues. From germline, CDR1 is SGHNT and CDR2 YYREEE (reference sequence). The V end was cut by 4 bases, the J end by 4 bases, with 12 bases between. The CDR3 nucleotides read TGTGCCAGCAGCCGGACTGACATGTACGAGCAGTACTTC. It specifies CASSRTDMYEQYF. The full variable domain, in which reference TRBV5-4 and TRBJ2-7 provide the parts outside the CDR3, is ETGVTQSPTHLIKTRGQQVTLRCSSQSGHNTVSWYQQALGQGPQFIFQYYREEENGRGNFPPRFSGLQFPNYSSELNVNALELDDSALYLCASSRTDMYEQYFGPGTRLTVT.

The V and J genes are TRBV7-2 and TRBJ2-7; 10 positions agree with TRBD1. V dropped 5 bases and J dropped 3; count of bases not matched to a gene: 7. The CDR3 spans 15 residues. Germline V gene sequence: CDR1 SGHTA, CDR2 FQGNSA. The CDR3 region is CASSLRTGGLYEQYF. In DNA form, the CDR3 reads TGTGCCAGCAGCCTCAGGACAGGGGGGCTCTACGAGCAGTACTTC.

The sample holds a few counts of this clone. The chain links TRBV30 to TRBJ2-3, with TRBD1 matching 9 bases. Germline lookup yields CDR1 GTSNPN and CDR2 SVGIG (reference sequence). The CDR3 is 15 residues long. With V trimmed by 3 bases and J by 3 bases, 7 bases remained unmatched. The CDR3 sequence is CAWRAGTGLTDTQYF. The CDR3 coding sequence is TGTGCCTGGAGAGCCGGGACAGGGCTAACAGATACGCAGTATTTT.

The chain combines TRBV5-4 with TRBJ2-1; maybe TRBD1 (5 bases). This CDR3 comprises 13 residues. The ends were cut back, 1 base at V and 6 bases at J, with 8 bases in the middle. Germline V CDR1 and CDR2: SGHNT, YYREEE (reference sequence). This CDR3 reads CASSLRGSNEQFF. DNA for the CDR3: TGTGCCAGCAGCTTGAGGGGAAGCAATGAGCAGTTCTTC.

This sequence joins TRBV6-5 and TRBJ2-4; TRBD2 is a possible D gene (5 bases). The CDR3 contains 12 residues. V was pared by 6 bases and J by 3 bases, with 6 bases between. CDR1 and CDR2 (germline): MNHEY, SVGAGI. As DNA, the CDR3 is TGTGCCAGCAGCCGGGACAAAAACATTCAGTACTTC. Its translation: CASSRDKNIQYF.

As DNA, the CDR3 is TGTGCCAGTAGTCATGACAGGGAGGGACAAGAGACCCAGTACTTC. This translates into CASSHDREGQETQYF. The chain combines TRBV19 with TRBJ2-5; D may be TRBD1 or TRBD2 (7 bases each). The V gene lost 5 bases and the J gene lost 2 bases, with 15 bases spanning the gap. Germline CDR1 and CDR2: LNHDA and SQIVND (reference sequence). The CDR3 has 15 residues.

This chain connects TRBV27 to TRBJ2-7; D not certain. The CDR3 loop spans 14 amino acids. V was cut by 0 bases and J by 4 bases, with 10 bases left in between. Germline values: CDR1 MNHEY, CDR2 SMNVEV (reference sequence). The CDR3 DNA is TGTGCCAGCAGTTTATCGTGGCAGATGTACGAGCAGTACTTC. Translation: CASSLSWQMYEQYF.

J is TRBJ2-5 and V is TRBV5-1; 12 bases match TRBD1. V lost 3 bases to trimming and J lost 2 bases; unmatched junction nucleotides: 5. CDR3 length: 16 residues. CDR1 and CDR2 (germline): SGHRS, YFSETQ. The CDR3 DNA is TGCGCCAGCAGCTCGGGACAGGGGGCCGGACAAGAGACCCAGTACTTC. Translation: CASSSGQGAGQETQYF.

Written as DNA, the CDR3 is TGTGCCAGCAGTCCCGGGACGGCGCCCCCCAATCAGCCCCAGCATTTT. It encodes CASSPGTAPPNQPQHF. This chain joins TRBV2 and TRBJ1-5; the D gene is possibly TRBD1 (5 bases). The germline gives CDR1 SNHLY, CDR2 FYNNEI. V dropped 5 bases and J dropped 3 bases, with 17 bases sitting between them. This CDR3 is 16 amino acids long.

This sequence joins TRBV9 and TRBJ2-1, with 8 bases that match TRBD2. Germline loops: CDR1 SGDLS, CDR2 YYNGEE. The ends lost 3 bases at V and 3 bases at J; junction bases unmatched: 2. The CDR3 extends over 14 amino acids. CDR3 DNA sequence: TGTGCCAGCAGCGCACTAGCGGACTACAATGAGCAGTTCTTC. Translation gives CASSALADYNEQFF. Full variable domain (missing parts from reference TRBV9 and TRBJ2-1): DSGVTQTPKHLITATGQRVTLRCSPRSGDLSVYWYQQSLDQGLQFLIQYYNGEERAKGNILERFSAQQFPDLHSELNLSSLELGDSALYFCASSALADYNEQFFGPGTRLTVL.

The CDR3 DNA reads TGTGCCAGCAGCTTTACAGGGGGCTCCTACGAGCAGTACTTC. This translates into CASSFTGGSYEQYF. The rearrangement uses TRBV5-4 and TRBJ2-5, with 8 bases fitting TRBD1. The DNA end favors TRBJ2-7, so the J call may be wrong. Germline V lookup: CDR1 SGHNT, CDR2 YYREEE (reference sequence). The CDR3 is made up of 14 amino acids.

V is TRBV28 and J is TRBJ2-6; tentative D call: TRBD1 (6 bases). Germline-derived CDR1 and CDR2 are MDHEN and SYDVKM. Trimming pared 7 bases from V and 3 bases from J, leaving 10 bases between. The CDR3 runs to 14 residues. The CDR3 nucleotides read TGTGCCAGCAATCCGACAGGTGGGGCCAACGTCCTGACTTTC. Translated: CASNPTGGANVLTF.

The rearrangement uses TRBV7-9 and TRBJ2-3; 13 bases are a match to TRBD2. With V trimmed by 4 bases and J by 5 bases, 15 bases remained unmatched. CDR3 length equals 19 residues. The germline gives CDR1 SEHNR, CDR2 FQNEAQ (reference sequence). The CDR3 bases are TGTGCCAGCAGCTCGTGGACAGCGGGACTAGCGGGACCCAGAGATACGCAGTATTTT. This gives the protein CASSSWTAGLAGPRDTQYF.

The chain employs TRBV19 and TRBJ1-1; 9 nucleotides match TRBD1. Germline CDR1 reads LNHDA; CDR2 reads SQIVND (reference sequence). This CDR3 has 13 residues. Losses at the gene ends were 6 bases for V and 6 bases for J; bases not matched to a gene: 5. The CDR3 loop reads CASRGQGLAEAFF. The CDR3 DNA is TGTGCCAGTAGGGGACAGGGTTTAGCTGAAGCTTTCTTT.

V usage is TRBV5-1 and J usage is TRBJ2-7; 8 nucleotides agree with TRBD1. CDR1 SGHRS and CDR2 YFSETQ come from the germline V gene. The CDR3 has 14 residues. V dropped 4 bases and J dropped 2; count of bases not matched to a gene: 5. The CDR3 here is CASSPTGDPYEQYF. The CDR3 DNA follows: TGCGCCAGCAGCCCGACAGGGGACCCCTACGAGCAGTACTTC.

This chain's CDR3 is CSVLGGTYGYTF. In DNA form, the CDR3 reads TGCAGCGTTCTTGGAGGAACTTATGGCTACACCTTC. The rearrangement links TRBV29-1 to TRBJ1-2, with D hard to call. In germline, CDR1 is SQVTM, CDR2 ANQGSEA. There are 12 residues in the CDR3. Between the trimmed V and J ends, which lost 5 bases and 5 bases, there was a span of 12 bases. Based on the CDR3 plus reference TRBV29-1 and TRBJ1-2, the full variable domain is SAVISQKPSRDICQRGTSLTIQCQVDSQVTMMFWYRQQPGQSLTLIATANQGSEATYESGFVIDKFPISRPNLTFSTLTVSNMSPEDSSIYLCSVLGGTYGYTFGSGTRLTVV.

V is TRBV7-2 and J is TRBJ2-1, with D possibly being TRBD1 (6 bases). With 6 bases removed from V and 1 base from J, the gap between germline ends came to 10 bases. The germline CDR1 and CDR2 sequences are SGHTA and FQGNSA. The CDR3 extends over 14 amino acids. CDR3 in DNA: TGTGCCAGCAGTCCCGGACAGTCCTACAATGAGCAGTTCTTC. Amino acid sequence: CASSPGQSYNEQFF.